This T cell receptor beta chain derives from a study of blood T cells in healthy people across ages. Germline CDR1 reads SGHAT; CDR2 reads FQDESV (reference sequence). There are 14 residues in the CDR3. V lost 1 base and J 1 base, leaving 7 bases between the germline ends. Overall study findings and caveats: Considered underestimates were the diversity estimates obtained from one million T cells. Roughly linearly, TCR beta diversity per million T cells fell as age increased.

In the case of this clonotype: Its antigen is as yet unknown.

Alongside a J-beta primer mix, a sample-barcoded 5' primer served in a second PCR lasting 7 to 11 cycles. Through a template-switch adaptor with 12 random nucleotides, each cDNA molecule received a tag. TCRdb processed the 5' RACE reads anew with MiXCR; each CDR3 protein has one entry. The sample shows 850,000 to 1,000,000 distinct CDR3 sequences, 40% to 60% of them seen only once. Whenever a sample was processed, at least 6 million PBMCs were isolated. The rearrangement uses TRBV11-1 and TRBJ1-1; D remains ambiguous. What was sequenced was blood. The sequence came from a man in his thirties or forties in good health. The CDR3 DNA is TGTGCCAGCAGCTTAGATTGGTCGAACACTGAAGCTTTCTTT. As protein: CASSLDWSNTEAFF.